Listed below are T cell receptor beta chains from one sample, sequenced in a study of shared clonotypes between healthy human individuals. Method: immunoSEQ multiplex PCR; TCRdb's copy keeps in-frame clones and lacks some. Of about 330,000 clones listed, over 65% are singletons. Sequenced sample: memory CD4+ T cells sorted from blood. The receptors derive from a man aged 25 to 40 in good health. Both conserved end residues are part of each CDR3. D genes are given only for firm matches.

v_call	d_call	j_call	cdr3_aa
TRBV19	TRBD1	TRBJ2-1	CASTQGTGRVEEQFF
TRBV5-4	NA	TRBJ1-2	CASSSGQLRNYGYTF
TRBV5-1	NA	TRBJ2-5	CASSLGPAETQYF
TRBV11-2	NA	TRBJ2-5	CASSPGTLSGETQYF
TRBV6-5	NA	TRBJ2-6	CASSTAGSGANVLTF
TRBV11-2	NA	TRBJ1-2	CASSLRDGVTLTF
TRBV6-1	NA	TRBJ1-5	CASSATRQSNQPQHF
TRBV10-2	NA	TRBJ1-2	CASSEGQPYGYTF
TRBV7-7	TRBD2	TRBJ2-7	CASSLSGLAGEQYF
TRBV27	NA	TRBJ2-1	CASRRSSGPRSYNEQFF
TRBV28	TRBD1	TRBJ1-5	CASSLEQGAGNQPQHF
TRBV25-1	NA	TRBJ1-3	CASEEIKGKGSGNTIYF
TRBV10-3	NA	TRBJ1-5	CAIRGAQPNQPQHF
TRBV4-3	TRBD1	TRBJ2-7	CASSQDVGTGGYEQYF
TRBV27	NA	TRBJ1-1	CASSSPPQNTEAFF
TRBV6-5	NA	TRBJ2-7	CASSYRGRNYEQYF
TRBV2	NA	TRBJ2-3	CASSRAGASTDTQYF
TRBV6-5	TRBD1	TRBJ2-7	CASSSPGTGRSYEQYF
TRBV5-1	TRBD2	TRBJ2-3	CASSRGTSGRTGDTQYF
TRBV4-3	TRBD2	TRBJ2-3	CASSQDPPTSGSTDTQYF
TRBV25-1	NA	TRBJ1-2	CASSETPSGGYTF
TRBV19	NA	TRBJ1-1	CASSIGGANTEAFF
TRBV6-1	TRBD2	TRBJ2-7	CASRFWTSSYEQYF
TRBV6-5	NA	TRBJ1-2	CASSYTTSYGYTF
TRBV6-5	TRBD1	TRBJ2-3	CASSHRGQGINTQYF
TRBV6-1	NA	TRBJ1-5	CASGPDPNQPQHF
TRBV7-9	TRBD1	TRBJ2-7	CASSPKQGSYEQYF
TRBV27	NA	TRBJ2-3	CASSLNLDTQYF
TRBV28	NA	TRBJ2-5	CASSRPRGTATKTQYF
TRBV7-8	TRBD1	TRBJ2-1	CASSLDRGGNEQFF
TRBV5-1	NA	TRBJ2-7	CASSPQGHEQYF
TRBV19	TRBD2	TRBJ2-1	CATSGLALYNEQFF
TRBV2	NA	TRBJ2-5	CASSRDRLETQYF
TRBV28	TRBD2	TRBJ2-7	CASTPPSGRPYEQYF
TRBV28	NA	TRBJ1-2	CASVSDNYGYTF
TRBV18	TRBD1	TRBJ1-6	CASSPGQVRSPLHF
TRBV6-1	NA	TRBJ2-7	CASSSGPTAGQYF